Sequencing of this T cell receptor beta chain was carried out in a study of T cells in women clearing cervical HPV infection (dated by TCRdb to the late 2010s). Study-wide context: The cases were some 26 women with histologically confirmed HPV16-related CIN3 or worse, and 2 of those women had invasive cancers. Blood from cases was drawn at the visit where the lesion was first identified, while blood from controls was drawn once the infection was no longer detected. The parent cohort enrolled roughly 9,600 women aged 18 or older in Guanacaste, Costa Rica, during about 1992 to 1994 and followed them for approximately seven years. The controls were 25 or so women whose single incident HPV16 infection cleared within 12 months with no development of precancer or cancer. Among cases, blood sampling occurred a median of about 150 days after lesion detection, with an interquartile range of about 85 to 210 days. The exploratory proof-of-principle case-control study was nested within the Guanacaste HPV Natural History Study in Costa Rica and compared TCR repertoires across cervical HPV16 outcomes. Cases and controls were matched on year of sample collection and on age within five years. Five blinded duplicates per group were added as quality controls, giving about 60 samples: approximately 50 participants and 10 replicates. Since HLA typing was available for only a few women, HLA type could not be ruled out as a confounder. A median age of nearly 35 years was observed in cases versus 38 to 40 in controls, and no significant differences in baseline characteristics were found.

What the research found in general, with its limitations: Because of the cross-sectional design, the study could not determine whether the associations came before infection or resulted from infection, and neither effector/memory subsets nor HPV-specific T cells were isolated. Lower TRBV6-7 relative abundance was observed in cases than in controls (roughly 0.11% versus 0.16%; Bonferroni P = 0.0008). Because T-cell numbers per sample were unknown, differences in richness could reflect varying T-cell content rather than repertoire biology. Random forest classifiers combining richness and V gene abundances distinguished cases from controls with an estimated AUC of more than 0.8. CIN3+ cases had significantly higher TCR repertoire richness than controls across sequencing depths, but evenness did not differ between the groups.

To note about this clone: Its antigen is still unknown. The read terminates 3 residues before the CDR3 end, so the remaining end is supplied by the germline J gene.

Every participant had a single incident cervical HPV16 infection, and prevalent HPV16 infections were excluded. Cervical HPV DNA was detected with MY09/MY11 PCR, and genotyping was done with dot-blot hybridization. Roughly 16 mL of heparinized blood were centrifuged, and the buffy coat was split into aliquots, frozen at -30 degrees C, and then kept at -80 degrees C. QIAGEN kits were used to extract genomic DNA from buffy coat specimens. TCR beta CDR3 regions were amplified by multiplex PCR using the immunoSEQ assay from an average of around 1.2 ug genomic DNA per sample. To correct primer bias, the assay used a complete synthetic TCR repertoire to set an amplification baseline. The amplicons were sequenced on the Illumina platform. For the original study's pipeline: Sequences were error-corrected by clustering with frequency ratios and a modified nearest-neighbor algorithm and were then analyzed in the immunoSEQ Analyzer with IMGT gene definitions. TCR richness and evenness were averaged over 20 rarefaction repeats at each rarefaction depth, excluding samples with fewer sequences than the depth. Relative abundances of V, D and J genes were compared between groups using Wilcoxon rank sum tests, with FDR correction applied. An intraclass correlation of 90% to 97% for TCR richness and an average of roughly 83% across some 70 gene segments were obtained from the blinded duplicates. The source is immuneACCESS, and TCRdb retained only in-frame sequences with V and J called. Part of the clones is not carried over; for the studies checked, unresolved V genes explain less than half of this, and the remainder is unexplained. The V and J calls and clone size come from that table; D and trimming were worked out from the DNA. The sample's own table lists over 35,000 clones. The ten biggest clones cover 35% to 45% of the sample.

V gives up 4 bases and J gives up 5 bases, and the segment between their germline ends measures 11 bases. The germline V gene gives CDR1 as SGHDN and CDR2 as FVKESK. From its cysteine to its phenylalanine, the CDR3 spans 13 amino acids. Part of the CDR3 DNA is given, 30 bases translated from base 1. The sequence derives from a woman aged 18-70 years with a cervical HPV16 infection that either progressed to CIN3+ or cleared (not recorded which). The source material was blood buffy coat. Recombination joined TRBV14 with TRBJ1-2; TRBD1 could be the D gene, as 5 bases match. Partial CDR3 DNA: TGTGCCAGCAGCCCCGGGACTGTGTATGGC. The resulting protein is CASSPGTVYG. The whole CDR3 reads CASSPGTVYGYTF.